The 6 T cell receptor beta chains below were found in one sample sequenced in a study of tumor-infiltrating lymphocytes in primary liver carcinoma. Alongside blood RNA obtained from unsorted whole blood, germline DNA was also extracted. The researchers produced TCR beta cDNA from roughly 500 ng total RNA with a constant-region primer. ARM-PCR was slightly modified, and three nested multiplex PCR rounds with it gave rise to the TCR beta libraries. The first two PCR rounds used TRBV1-TRBV30 primers with a Cbeta primer, approximately 9 cycles each. TCRdb fed the multiplex PCR reads into MiXCR, producing one record per CDR3 protein. The sample yields some 190,000 distinct CDR3 sequences, about 60% seen once. The sequencing sample was made of peripheral blood. These TCRs come from a man aged 40-55 years with primary liver carcinoma and hepatitis B virus infection.

This clonotype has just a few counts. This sequence joins TRBV29-1 and TRBJ2-7, with D unresolved. Germline V gives CDR1 SQVTM, CDR2 ANQGSEA. Trimming took 3 bases from V and 2 from J, leaving 8 bases between them. This CDR3 is 12 amino acids long. The CDR3 spells CSVEGETYEQYF. The CDR3 nucleotides read TGCAGCGTTGAGGGCGAGACCTACGAGCAGTACTTC.

V and J are TRBV12-3 or TRBV12-4 and TRBJ2-5, with a possible D match to TRBD1 (5 bases). CDR3 length: 15 residues. Trimming cost V 5 bases and J 4 bases, with 17 bases left between them. This CDR3 reads CASSQFRDARETQYF. For the CDR3, the DNA is TGTGCCAGCAGTCAATTCAGGGATGCTCGAGAGACCCAGTACTTC.

As regards this clonotype: Since a much larger clone is just one base distant, this may be a read error. This chain links TRBV11-3 with TRBJ2-7; a possible D gene is TRBD2 (5 bases). There are 13 residues in the CDR3. CDR1 and CDR2 (germline): SGHNT, YENEEA. The CDR3 DNA follows: TGTGCCAGCAGCTTAAGTCCGGGGTACGAGCAGCACTTC. This translates into CASSLSPGYEQHF.

The CDR3 is CATSRDGRGDEQFF. CDR3 DNA sequence: TGTGCCACCAGCAGAGATGGTAGGGGCGACGAGCAGTTCTTC. V is TRBV15 and J is TRBJ2-1; weak D call: TRBD1 (5 bases). V lost 0 bases, J lost 10 bases, and 13 bases lay in between. This CDR3 has 14 amino acids. CDR1 and CDR2 (germline): LNHNV, YYDKDF (reference sequence).

The V call is TRBV5-6, the J call TRBJ2-1; 7 positions match TRBD1. V gave up 4 bases and J gave up 0 bases; unmatched junction bases: 4. This CDR3 is built from 15 residues. Germline CDR1 and CDR2: SGHDT and YYEEEE. The CDR3 spells CASSPDRSSYNEQFF. CDR3 nucleotide sequence: TGTGCCAGCAGCCCGGACAGGAGCTCCTACAATGAGCAGTTCTTC. Based on the CDR3 plus reference TRBV5-6 and TRBJ2-1, the full variable domain is DAGVTQSPTHLIKTRGQQVTLRCSPKSGHDTVSWYQQALGQGPQFIFQYYEEEERQRGNFPDRFSGHQFPNYSSELNVNALLLGDSALYLCASSPDRSSYNEQFFGPGTRLTVL.

The V call is TRBV4-1, the J call TRBJ2-1; 8 nucleotides agree with TRBD2. V was clipped by 6 bases and J by 4 bases; unmatched bases: 8. The CDR3 covers 15 residues. The germline CDR1 and CDR2 sequences are MGHRA and YSYEKL. Here the CDR3 reads CASRLAVASYNEQFF. The CDR3 coding sequence is TGCGCCAGCAGACTAGCGGTGGCCAGTTACAATGAGCAGTTCTTC.